The clone carrying this T cell receptor (beta chain) was counted many times. Its antigen is unidentified. Time point reported: blood at routine non-recurrence follow-up after resection. Whole RNA obtained from tumor, nontumor lung or frozen PBMC underwent sequencing without sorting. The source of the sample is a study of spatial heterogeneity in lung cancer. Overall study: When available, follow-up PBMC samples taken a median of approximately 26 months after resection were sequenced. Study results and limitations: Resection saw ubiquitous expanded tumor TCRs appear in blood more than follow-up did.

Each CDR3 protein is one row after TCRdb ran MiXCR on the 5' RACE reads. This sample has more than 95,000 distinct CDR3 sequences; over 9% occur once, and the top ten carry approximately 16%. V gave up 3 bases and J gave up 5 bases, with 8 bases separating them. This CDR3 is 13 amino acids long. CDR1 and CDR2 (germline): LGHNT, FRNRAP. This clonotype was obtained from a male donor with early-stage non-small cell lung cancer. V is TRBV12-5 and J is TRBJ1-5; D call uncertain. The sequencing used PBMCs, collected at follow-up. The CDR3 nucleotides read TGTGCTAGTGGTTTAGGAAGGGATCAGCCCCAGCATTTT. Amino acids: CASGLGRDQPQHF.